These 5 T cell receptor beta chains share one sample of origin, sequenced in a study of T cells in Graves' hyperthyroidism and ophthalmopathy. There were TCR beta CDR3 regions amplified from RNA transcripts. The TCR CDR3 was amplified in a first-round RT-PCR using the HTBI primer set. TCRdb called the multiplex PCR reads again in MiXCR, with one record for every CDR3 protein. The profile shows around 520,000 distinct CDR3 sequences, roughly a quarter of them singletons. Sequenced material: blood. Receptors originate from a woman aged 25 to 39 with Graves' ophthalmopathy.

This clonotype appeared a few times. This may be a read error: a much more frequent sequence differs by one nucleotide. The CDR3 here is CASSHPQGSQPQHF. The CDR3 DNA is TGTGCCAGCAGCCATCCACAGGGATCCCAGCCCCAGCATTTT. The chain is built from TRBV14 and TRBJ1-5, with D possibly TRBD1 on 6 matching bases. The CDR3 runs to 14 residues. The V gene's germline CDR1 is SGHDN and CDR2 FVKESK. V was clipped by 3 bases and J by 7 bases, with 13 bases between them.

At least ten counts were recorded for this clonotype. This chain uses TRBV6-5 with TRBJ1-1; no clear D gene. This CDR3 contains 16 residues. V was shortened by 0 bases and J by 0 bases, with 11 bases between the two germline ends. The germline gives CDR1 MNHEY, CDR2 SVGAGI. DNA of the CDR3: TGTGCCAGCAGTTACTCCACCCCGGCGATGAACACTGAAGCTTTCTTT. Encoded protein: CASSYSTPAMNTEAFF.

This rearrangement joins TRBV25-1 to TRBJ2-7, with D hard to call. The V gene's germline CDR1 is MGHDK and CDR2 SYGVNS. The CDR3 runs 13 residues. The V and J ends lost 4 bases and 1 base respectively, with 8 bases between them. This CDR3 reads CASSGSVSYEQYF. The DNA for the CDR3 is TGTGCCAGCAGTGGGTCGGTTTCCTACGAGCAGTACTTC.

The V and J genes are TRBV20-1 and TRBJ2-5; perhaps D is TRBD1 or TRBD2 (5 bases each). The CDR3 runs to 13 residues. V was pared by 5 bases and J by 3 bases, with 13 bases between. Germline CDR1 and CDR2: DFQATT and SNEGSKA (reference sequence). The CDR3 sequence is CSARDRQKETQYF. CDR3 sequence (DNA): TGCAGTGCTCGGGACCGCCAGAAAGAGACCCAGTACTTC.

This clonotype turned up a few times. The genes are TRBV5-6 and TRBJ2-7; TRBD2 agrees at 8 bases. The CDR3 covers 16 residues. V dropped 4 bases and J dropped 4; count of bases not matched to a gene: 13. CDR1 and CDR2 (germline): SGHDT, YYEEEE. This CDR3 reads CASSGLGSGVVYEQYF. CDR3 DNA: TGTGCCAGCAGCGGGTTGGGTAGCGGGGTGGTGTACGAGCAGTACTTC.